The next 10 T cell receptor beta chains were all read from a single sample in a study of T cells in tumors after PD-1 blockade. Here immunoSEQ multiplex PCR was the method, and the copy in TCRdb shows in-frame clones only, minus some. The sample lists 40,000 to 55,000 clones; more than 70% were seen once. This specimen was PBMCs, taken before anti-PD-1 treatment. All receptors derive from a human donor with basal cell carcinoma.

The CDR3 loop is CASSLQTNTEAFF. CDR3 bases: TGCGCCAGCAGCTTACAAACGAACACTGAAGCTTTCTTT. V gene TRBV10-2 combines with J gene TRBJ1-1, with no clear D. Germline loops: CDR1 WSHSY, CDR2 SAAADI. The CDR3 spans 13 residues. The V and J ends lost 6 bases and 1 base respectively, with 9 bases between them.

J is TRBJ2-3 and V is TRBV7-3; D not resolved. Germline V gene data show CDR1 as SGHTA and CDR2 as FQGTGA. V lost 5 bases and J lost 0, with 9 bases in between. This CDR3 is built from 14 residues. Here the CDR3 reads CASSPGSSTDTQYF. Written as DNA, the CDR3 is TGTGCCAGCAGCCCGGGCTCTAGCACAGATACGCAGTATTTT.

J is TRBJ1-3 and V is TRBV5-1, with D unclear. Per the germline V gene, CDR1 is SGHRS and CDR2 is YFSETQ. This CDR3 spans 14 amino acids. V shed 4 bases and J shed 4 bases, with 12 bases lying between them. CDR3 region: CASSSDMYGNTIYF. The CDR3 DNA is TGCGCCAGCAGCAGCGACATGTACGGAAACACCATATATTTT.

The V gene is TRBV3-1 (or the pseudogene TRBV3-2), the J gene TRBJ1-3; 7 bases agree with TRBD1. The V gene's germline CDR1 is LGHDT and CDR2 YNNKEL (reference sequence). The ends lost 4 bases at V and 1 base at J; junction bases unmatched: 1. The CDR3 runs to 14 residues. The CDR3 loop reads CASSRQGSGNTIYF. The CDR3 DNA reads as TGTGCCAGCAGCCGACAGGGATCTGGAAACACCATATATTTT.

V is TRBV11-3 and J is TRBJ2-3; the D call may be TRBD1 or TRBD2 (6 bases each). Trimming took 2 bases from V and 5 from J, leaving 11 bases between them. The CDR3 extends over 14 amino acids. The V gene's germline CDR1 is SGHNT and CDR2 YENEEA. The CDR3 spells CASSLSRGLDTQYF. The DNA of the CDR3 is TGTGCCAGCAGCTTATCTCGGGGGCTAGATACGCAGTATTTT.

The V gene is TRBV3-1 (or the pseudogene TRBV3-2), the J gene TRBJ2-1; the match to TRBD2 covers 9 bases. This CDR3 is 17 amino acids long. Looked up from germline, CDR1 is LGHDT and CDR2 is YNNKEL (reference sequence). Trimming at V came to 1 base and at J to 2 bases, leaving 6 bases not matched to a gene. DNA for the CDR3: TGTGCCAGCAGCCAAGGAGAGGTAGCGGGGGCCTACAATGAGCAGTTCTTC. Its translation is CASSQGEVAGAYNEQFF.

The chain carries TRBV7-2 and TRBJ2-4, with 9 bases fitting TRBD2. J lost 6 bases, V lost 5 bases, and 11 bases had no gene match. The CDR3 is 16 amino acids. CDR1 SGHTA and CDR2 FQGNSA come from the germline V gene. The CDR3 DNA follows: TGTGCCAGCAGCGTTAGTTACAGCGGGGGGCGAAACATTCAGTACTTC. The encoded protein is CASSVSYSGGRNIQYF. Drawing the rest from reference TRBV7-2 and TRBJ2-4, the complete variable domain is GAGVSQSPSNKVTEKGKDVELRCDPISGHTALYWYRQSLGQGLEFLIYFQGNSAPDKSGLPSDRFSAERTGGSVSTLTIQRTQQEDSAVYLCASSVSYSGGRNIQYFGAGTRLSVL.

This chain connects TRBV5-6 to TRBJ1-1; D unclear. V lost 2 bases and J 6 bases, leaving 20 bases between the germline ends. This CDR3 is 16 amino acids long. Germline CDR1 SGHDT, CDR2 YYEEEE. DNA for the CDR3: TGTGCCAGCAGCTTTCGATCCCCGGGCGCTTCGGCTGAAGCTTTCTTT. Its translation: CASSFRSPGASAEAFF.

The chain joins TRBV19 to TRBJ1-2, with 11 nucleotides matching TRBD1. V was clipped by 4 bases and J by 2 bases; unmatched bases: 6. CDR3 length equals 16 residues. Germline CDR1 is LNHDA and CDR2 is SQIVND (reference sequence). The CDR3 here is CASSKDRGPPNYGYTF. The CDR3 nucleotides read TGTGCCAGTAGTAAGGACAGGGGGCCACCCAACTATGGCTACACCTTC.

The rearrangement links TRBV28 to TRBJ2-5, with D possibly TRBD2 on 6 matching bases. The CDR3 is 14 amino acids. The V end was cut by 6 bases, the J end by 2 bases, with 13 bases between. CDR1 is MDHEN and CDR2 is SYDVKM in the germline V gene. The CDR3 spells CASSLGGRQETQYF. The CDR3 DNA is TGTGCCAGCAGCCTAGGAGGGAGGCAAGAGACCCAGTACTTC.